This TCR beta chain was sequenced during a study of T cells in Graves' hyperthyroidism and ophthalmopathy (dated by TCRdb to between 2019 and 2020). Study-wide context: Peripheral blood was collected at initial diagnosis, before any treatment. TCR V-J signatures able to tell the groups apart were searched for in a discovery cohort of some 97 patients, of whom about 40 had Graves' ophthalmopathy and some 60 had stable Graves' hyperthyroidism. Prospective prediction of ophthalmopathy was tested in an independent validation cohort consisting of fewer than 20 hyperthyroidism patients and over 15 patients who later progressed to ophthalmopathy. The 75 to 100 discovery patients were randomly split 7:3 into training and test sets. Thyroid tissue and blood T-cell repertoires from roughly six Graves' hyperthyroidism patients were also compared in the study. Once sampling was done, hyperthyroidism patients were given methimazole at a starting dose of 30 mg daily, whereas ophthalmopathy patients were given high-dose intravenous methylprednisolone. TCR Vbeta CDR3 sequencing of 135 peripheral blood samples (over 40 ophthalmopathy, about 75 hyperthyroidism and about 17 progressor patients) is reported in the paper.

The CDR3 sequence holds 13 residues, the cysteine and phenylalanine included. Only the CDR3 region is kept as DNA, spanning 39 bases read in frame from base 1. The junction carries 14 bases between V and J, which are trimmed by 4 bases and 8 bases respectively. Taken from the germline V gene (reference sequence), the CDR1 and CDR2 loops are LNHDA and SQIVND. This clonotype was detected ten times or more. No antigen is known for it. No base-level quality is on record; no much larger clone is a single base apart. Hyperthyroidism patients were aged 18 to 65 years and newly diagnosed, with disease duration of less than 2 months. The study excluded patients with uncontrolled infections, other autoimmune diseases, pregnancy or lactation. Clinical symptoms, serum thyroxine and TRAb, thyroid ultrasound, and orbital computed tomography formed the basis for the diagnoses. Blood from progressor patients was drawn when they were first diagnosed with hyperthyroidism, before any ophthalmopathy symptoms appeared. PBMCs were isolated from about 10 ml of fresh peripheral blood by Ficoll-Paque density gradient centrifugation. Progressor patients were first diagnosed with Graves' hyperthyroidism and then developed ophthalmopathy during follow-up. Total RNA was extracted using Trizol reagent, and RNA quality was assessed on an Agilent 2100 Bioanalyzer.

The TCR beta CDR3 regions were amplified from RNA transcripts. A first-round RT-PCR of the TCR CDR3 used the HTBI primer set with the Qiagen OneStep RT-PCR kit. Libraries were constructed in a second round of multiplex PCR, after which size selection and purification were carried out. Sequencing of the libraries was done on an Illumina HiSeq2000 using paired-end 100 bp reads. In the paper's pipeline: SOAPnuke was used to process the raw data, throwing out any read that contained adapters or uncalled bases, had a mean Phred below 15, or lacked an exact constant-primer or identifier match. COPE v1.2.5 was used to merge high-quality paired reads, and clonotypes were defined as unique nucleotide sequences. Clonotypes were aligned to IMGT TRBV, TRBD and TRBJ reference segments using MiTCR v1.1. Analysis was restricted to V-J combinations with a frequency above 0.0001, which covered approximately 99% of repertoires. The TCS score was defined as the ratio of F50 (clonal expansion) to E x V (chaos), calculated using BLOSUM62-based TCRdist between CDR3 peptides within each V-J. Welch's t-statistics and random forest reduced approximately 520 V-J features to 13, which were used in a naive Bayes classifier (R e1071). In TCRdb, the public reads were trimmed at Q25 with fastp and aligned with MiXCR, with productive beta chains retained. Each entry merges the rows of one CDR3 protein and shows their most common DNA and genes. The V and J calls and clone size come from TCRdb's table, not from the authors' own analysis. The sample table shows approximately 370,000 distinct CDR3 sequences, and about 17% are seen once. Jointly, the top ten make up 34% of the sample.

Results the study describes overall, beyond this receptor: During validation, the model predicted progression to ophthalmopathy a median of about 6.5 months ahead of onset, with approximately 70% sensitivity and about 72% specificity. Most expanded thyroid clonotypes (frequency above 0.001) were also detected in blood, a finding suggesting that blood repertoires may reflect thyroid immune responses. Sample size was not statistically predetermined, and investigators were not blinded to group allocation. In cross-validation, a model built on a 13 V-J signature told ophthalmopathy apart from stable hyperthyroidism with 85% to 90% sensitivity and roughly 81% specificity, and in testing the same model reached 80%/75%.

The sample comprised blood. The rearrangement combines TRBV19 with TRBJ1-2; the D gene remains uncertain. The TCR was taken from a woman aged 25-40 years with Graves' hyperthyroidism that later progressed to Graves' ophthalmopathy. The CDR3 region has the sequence CASSTKDAYGYTF. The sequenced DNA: TGTGCCAGTAGTACGAAGGATGCCTACGGCTACACCTTC.